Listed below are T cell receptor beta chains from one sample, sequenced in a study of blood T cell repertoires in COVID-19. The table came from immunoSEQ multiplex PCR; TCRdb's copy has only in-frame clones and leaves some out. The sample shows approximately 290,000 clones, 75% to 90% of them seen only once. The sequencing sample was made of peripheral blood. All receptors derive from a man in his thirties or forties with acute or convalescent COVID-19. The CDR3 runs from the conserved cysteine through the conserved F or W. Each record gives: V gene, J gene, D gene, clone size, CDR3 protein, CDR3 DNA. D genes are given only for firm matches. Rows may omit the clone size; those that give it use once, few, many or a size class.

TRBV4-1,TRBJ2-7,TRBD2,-,CASSQGALAATYEQYF,TGCGCCAGCAGCCAAGGGGCACTAGCGGCGACCTACGAGCAGTACTTC
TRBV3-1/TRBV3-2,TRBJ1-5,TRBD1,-,CASSPQGASEPQHF,TGTGCCAGCAGCCCTCAGGGGGCAAGTGAGCCCCAGCATTTT
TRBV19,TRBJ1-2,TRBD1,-,CASSDPQGNYGYTF,TGTGCCAGTAGTGACCCACAGGGGAACTATGGCTACACCTTC
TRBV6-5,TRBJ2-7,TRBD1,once,CASSYSGTDSYEQYF,TGTGCCAGCAGTTACTCCGGGACAGACTCCTACGAGCAGTACTTC
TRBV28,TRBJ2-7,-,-,CASRPTLSSYEQYF,TGTGCCAGCAGGCCCACCCTTAGCTCCTACGAGCAGTACTTC
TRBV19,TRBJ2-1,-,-,CASSASATYNEQFF,TGTGCCAGCTCCGCGAGCGCGACCTACAATGAGCAGTTCTTC
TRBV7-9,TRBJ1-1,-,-,CASSLRGAYTEAFF,TGTGCCAGCAGCTTACGGGGGGCTTACACTGAAGCTTTCTTT
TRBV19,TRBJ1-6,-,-,CASSRPGWSPLHF,TGTGCCAGTAGTCGACCGGGTTGGTCACCCCTCCACTTT
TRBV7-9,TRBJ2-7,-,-,CASSLEGQGSYEQYF,TGTGCCAGCAGCTTAGAGGGGCAGGGATCCTACGAGCAGTACTTC
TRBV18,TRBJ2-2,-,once,CASSPRGTGELFF,TGTGCCAGCTCCCCCCGGGGCACCGGGGAGCTGTTTTTT
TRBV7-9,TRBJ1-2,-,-,CASSLAGDYGYTF,TGTGCCAGCAGCTTAGCTGGAGACTATGGCTACACCTTC
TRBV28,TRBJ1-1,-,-,CASSPPRPPVNTEAFF,TGTGCCAGCAGCCCACCCAGGCCACCCGTGAACACTGAAGCTTTCTTT
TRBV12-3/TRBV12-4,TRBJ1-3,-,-,CASSLFGGNTIYF,TGTGCCAGCAGTCTCTTCGGTGGAAACACCATATATTTT
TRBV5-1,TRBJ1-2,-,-,CASSFPDANRLSGYTF,TGCGCCAGCAGCTTTCCCGACGCTAACAGGTTAAGTGGCTACACCTTC
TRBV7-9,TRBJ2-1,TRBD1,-,CASSRHRTGENEQFF,TGTGCCAGCAGCCGGCACCGGACAGGGGAAAATGAGCAGTTCTTC
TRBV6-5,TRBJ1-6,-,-,CASSYSLGRGSSPLHF,TGTGCCAGCAGTTACTCGTTGGGCAGGGGCAGTTCACCCCTCCACTTT
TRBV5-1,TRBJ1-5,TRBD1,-,CASSSGQGRGPQHF,TGCGCCAGCAGCTCCGGACAGGGGCGGGGGCCCCAGCATTTT
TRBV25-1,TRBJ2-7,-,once,CASNDDTREQYF,TGTGCCAGCAATGATGACACTAGGGAGCAGTACTTC
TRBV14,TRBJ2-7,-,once,CASSQGTGSYEQYF,TGTGCCAGCAGCCAAGGTACAGGGTCCTACGAGCAGTACTTC
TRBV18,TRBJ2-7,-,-,CASSLRPIYEQYF,TGTGCCAGCTCACTCAGGCCCATCTACGAGCAGTACTTC
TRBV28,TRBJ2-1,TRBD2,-,CASTIAGGLYKQFF,TGTGCCAGCACCATAGCGGGGGGGCTTTATAAGCAGTTCTTC
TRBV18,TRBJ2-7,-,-,CASSPSRVTGYEQYF,TGTGCCAGCTCACCTTCAAGAGTTACCGGCTACGAGCAGTACTTC